This T cell receptor (beta chain) came from a study of T-cell reconstitution after alpha-beta-depleted transplantation in children. A TCRbeta library incorporating unique molecular identifiers was prepared. In TCRdb, the PCR reads were re-called with MiXCR into one record per CDR3 protein. The data show roughly 15,000 distinct CDR3 sequences, with roughly 5.6% seen just once and 5.5% to 8.5% held by the top ten. V was clipped by 4 bases and J by 4 bases, with 14 bases between them. Looked up from germline, CDR1 is SGHDT and CDR2 is YYEEEE. The CDR3 contains 14 residues. Study outcomes and limitations: Reported findings indicate that, about two months after transplant, alpha-beta T cells came from several hundred expanded clones, which were derived from non-depleted graft cells.

With regard to this clonotype: Its antigen is still unknown. A clone one base away is much larger, so this may be a read error.

The V call is TRBV5-6, the J call TRBJ2-5, with unresolved D. This specimen was PBMCs, taken before TCRalphabeta/CD19-depleted stem cell transplant. The clonotype comes from a boy younger than 18 with acute lymphoblastic leukemia, due to receive a stem cell transplant. The CDR3 region is CASSPLALPETQYF. The DNA of the CDR3 is TGTGCCAGCAGCCCCCTGGCCCTTCCAGAGACCCAGTACTTC.